These 5 T cell receptor beta chains came from one sample sequenced in a study of blood T cell repertoires in COVID-19 (dated by TCRdb to the early 2020s). Library generation was performed with the immunoSEQ multiplex PCR assay. The immuneACCESS repertoire file appears here via TCRdb, limited to in-frame rearrangements. These files lack a portion of the clones; in checked studies, under half of the deficit traces to unresolved V genes, and the cause of the others is not known. The sample table shows over 130,000 clones, and roughly 84% are seen once. The ten largest account for approximately 3.9% of the sample. The sample taken for sequencing was peripheral blood. These receptors came from a woman aged 60-70 years with acute or convalescent COVID-19.

This chain joins TRBV5-4 and TRBJ1-3; D is perhaps TRBD1 (6 bases). V shed 4 bases and J shed 2 bases, with 10 bases lying between them. From germline, CDR1 is SGHNT and CDR2 YYREEE (reference sequence). This CDR3 region has 14 residues. The CDR3 loop is CASSPQGAGNTIYF. CDR3 nucleotides: TGTGCCAGCAGCCCACAGGGAGCTGGAAACACCATATATTTT.

The genes are TRBV5-1 and TRBJ1-2; 7 positions agree with TRBD1. This CDR3 contains 15 residues. V was pared by 5 bases and J by 2 bases, with 9 bases of the junction left unmatched. Germline lookup yields CDR1 SGHRS and CDR2 YFSETQ. The CDR3 loop reads CASSRGQTINYGYTF. The CDR3 nucleotides are TGCGCCAGCAGTCGGGGACAGACAATAAACTATGGCTACACCTTC. Full variable domain (rest looked up from reference TRBV5-1 and TRBJ1-2): KAGVTQTPRYLIKTRGQQVTLSCSPISGHRSVSWYQQTPGQGLQFLFEYFSETQRNKGNFPGRFSGRQFSNSRSEMNVSTLELGDSALYLCASSRGQTINYGYTFGSGTRLTVV.

The genes are TRBV7-3 and TRBJ2-3; a weak D match, TRBD2 (6 bases). Germline CDR1 SGHTA, CDR2 FQGTGA. CDR3 length: 15 amino acids. The V end lost 1 base, the J end lost 0 bases, and 8 bases lay between the germline ends. The CDR3 sequence is CASSLNSGSTDTQYF. DNA of the CDR3: TGTGCCAGCAGCTTAAACAGCGGGAGCACAGATACGCAGTATTTT.

The chain is built from TRBV2 and TRBJ1-1, with D unclear. Germline V CDR1 and CDR2: SNHLY, FYNNEI. This CDR3 has 14 amino acids. V was pared by 5 bases and J by 2 bases, with 12 bases between. CDR3 amino acids: CASSTTLFNTEAFF. CDR3 nucleotides: TGTGCCAGCAGTACAACCCTGTTTAACACTGAAGCTTTCTTT.

The V gene is TRBV15, the J gene TRBJ1-5; no clear D. The CDR3 is 15 residues long. The V gene's germline CDR1 is LNHNV and CDR2 YYDKDF (reference sequence). Trimming shortened V by 0 bases and J by 4 bases, and 10 bases separated the two germline ends. The CDR3 bases are TGTGCCACCAGCAGAGATCTCTCGGGGAATCAGCCCCAGCATTTT. Its protein is CATSRDLSGNQPQHF.